This T cell receptor beta chain emerged from a study of blood T cells in healthy people across ages. Germline V gives CDR1 SGHDT, CDR2 YYEEEE. The CDR3 has 16 residues. The J segment lost 1 base and the V segment lost 4 bases, leaving 7 bases of the junction unmatched. Overall study results and limits: Naive CD4+ cells and diversity were both higher in long-lived donors than in aged donors.

The use of a sample-barcoded 5' primer and a J-beta primer mix characterized a second PCR of roughly 6 to 11 cycles. Each cDNA molecule was tagged by a template-switch adaptor that had 12 random nucleotides. TCRdb re-derived calls from the 5' RACE reads in MiXCR, one entry per CDR3 protein. This sample has roughly 900,000 distinct CDR3 sequences, with 29% found just once. There were healthy Caucasian individuals from Russia, aged about 6 to 100, serving as donors. To note about this clonotype: Its matching antigen is unknown.

Material for sequencing was blood. The chain recombines TRBV5-6 with TRBJ1-5; 8 nucleotides align to TRBD1. This sequence originates from a woman older than 75 in good health. The CDR3 sequence is CASSNDRGRSNQPQHF. The CDR3 nucleotides read TGTGCCAGCAGCAACGACAGGGGAAGGAGCAATCAGCCCCAGCATTTT.